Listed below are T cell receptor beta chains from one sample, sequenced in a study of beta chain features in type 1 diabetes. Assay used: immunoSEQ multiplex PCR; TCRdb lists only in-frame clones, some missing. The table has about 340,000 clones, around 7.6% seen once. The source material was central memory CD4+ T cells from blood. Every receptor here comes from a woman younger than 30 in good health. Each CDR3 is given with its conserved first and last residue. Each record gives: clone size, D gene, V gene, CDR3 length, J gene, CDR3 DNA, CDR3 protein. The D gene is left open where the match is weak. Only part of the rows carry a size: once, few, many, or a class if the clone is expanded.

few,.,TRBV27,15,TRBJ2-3,TGTGCCAGCAGTATCTTGGGCCTTAGCACAGATACGCAGTATTTT,CASSILGLSTDTQYF
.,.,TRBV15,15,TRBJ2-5,TGTGCCACCAGCAGAGACCCTAGCGCACAAGAGACCCAGTACTTC,CATSRDPSAQETQYF
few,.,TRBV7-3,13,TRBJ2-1,TGTGCCAGCAGCCCCTCGGCCGCCGGTGAGCAGTTCTTC,CASSPSAAGEQFF
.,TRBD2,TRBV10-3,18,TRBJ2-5,TGTGCCATCAGTGAGTCGGGACTAGCGGGAGGGCTGCAAGAGACCCAGTACTTC,CAISESGLAGGLQETQYF
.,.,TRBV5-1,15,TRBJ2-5,TGCGCCAGCAGCTTAAGTTCGGGGCTTGGAGAGACCCAGTACTTC,CASSLSSGLGETQYF
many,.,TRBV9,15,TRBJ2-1,TGTGCCAGCAGCGTAGCGGTAGCGGCCTACAATGAGCAGTTCTTC,CASSVAVAAYNEQFF
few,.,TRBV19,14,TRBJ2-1,TGTGCCAGTAGCAGGGGAAGAGCCTACAATGAGCAGTTCTTC,CASSRGRAYNEQFF
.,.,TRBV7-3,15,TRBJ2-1,TGTGCCAGCAGCCGAGGGACTGCTGTCTACAATGAGCAGTTCTTC,CASSRGTAVYNEQFF
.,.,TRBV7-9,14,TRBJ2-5,TGTGCCAGCAGCTTAAGCCCGGTTGGAGAGACCCAGTACTTC,CASSLSPVGETQYF
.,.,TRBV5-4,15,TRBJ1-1,TGTGCCAGCAGCTTGTCTCTGGGGATCCACACTGAAGCTTTCTTT,CASSLSLGIHTEAFF
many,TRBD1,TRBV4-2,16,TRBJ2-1,TGTGCCAGCAGCCAAGTGATGGCAGGGGGCTACAATGAGCAGTTCTTC,CASSQVMAGGYNEQFF
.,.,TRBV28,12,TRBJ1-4,TGTGCCAGCAGTTCATCTAATGAAAAACTGTTTTTT,CASSSSNEKLFF
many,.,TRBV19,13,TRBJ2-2,TGTGCCAGTAGCGGTTATAATACCGGGGAGCTGTTTTTT,CASSGYNTGELFF
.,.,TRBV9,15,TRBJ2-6,TGTGCCAGCAGCGGGCCGAACCCTGGGGCCAACGTCCTGACTTTC,CASSGPNPGANVLTF
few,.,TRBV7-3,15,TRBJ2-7,TGTGCCAGCAGCACGCGGGTCGGTAGCTCCTACGAGCAGTACTTC,CASSTRVGSSYEQYF
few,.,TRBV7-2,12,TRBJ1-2,TGTGCCAGCAGCTTAAGGTGGTATGGCTACACCTTC,CASSLRWYGYTF
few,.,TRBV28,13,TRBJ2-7,TGTGCCAGCAGTTTACGGCTATCCTACGAGCAGTACTTC,CASSLRLSYEQYF
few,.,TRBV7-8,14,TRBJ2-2,TGTGCCAGCAGCTTAATGAGGGAGACCGGGGAGCTGTTTTTT,CASSLMRETGELFF
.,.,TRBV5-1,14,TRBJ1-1,TGCGCCAGCAGCAGAGGGACGGATAACACTGAAGCTTTCTTT,CASSRGTDNTEAFF
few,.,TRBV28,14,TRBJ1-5,TGTGCCAGCAGTTTACGTAGGAGCAATCAGCCCCAGCATTTT,CASSLRRSNQPQHF
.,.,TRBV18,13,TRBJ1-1,TGTGCCAGCTCACCAGACATGAACACTGAAGCTTTCTTT,CASSPDMNTEAFF